The 20 T cell receptor beta chains in this list originate from one sample, sequenced in a study of blood T cell repertoires in COVID-19. Using immunoSEQ multiplex PCR, the repertoire was profiled, and TCRdb retains in-frame clones only, with some absent. The table shows about 210,000 clones, with approximately 86% occurring only once. Sample: PBMCs or T cells enriched from blood (not recorded which). Receptors were obtained from a man in his late teens or twenties with acute COVID-19.

The chain uses TRBV5-1 and TRBJ1-5, with unresolved D. Germline assignment: CDR1 SGHRS and CDR2 YFSETQ. Trimming shortened V by 0 bases and J by 0 bases, and 7 bases separated the two germline ends. This CDR3 region has 15 residues. The CDR3 sequence is CASSLVGDSNQPQHF. The CDR3 DNA is TGCGCCAGCAGCTTGGTGGGAGATAGCAATCAGCCCCAGCATTTT.

The V gene is TRBV19, the J gene TRBJ2-1; 7 bases line up with TRBD2. The CDR3 has 14 amino acids. CDR1 is LNHDA and CDR2 is SQIVND in the germline V gene (reference sequence). Losses at the gene ends were 3 bases for V and 8 bases for J; bases not matched to a gene: 7. The CDR3 protein is CASSMGREWDEQFF. CDR3 coding DNA: TGTGCCAGTAGTATGGGGCGGGAGTGGGATGAGCAGTTCTTC.

This rearrangement joins TRBV2 to TRBJ2-3; D might be TRBD1 (7 bases). Germline V gene lookup returns CDR1 SNHLY and CDR2 FYNNEI. Trimming shortened V by 6 bases and J by 2 bases, and 12 bases separated the two germline ends. The CDR3 extends over 14 amino acids. As DNA, the CDR3 is TGTGCCAGCAGCGCGGGGACAGCCACAGATACGCAGTATTTT. Translating gives CASSAGTATDTQYF.

V usage is TRBV30 and J usage is TRBJ2-2; no definite D call. CDR3 length: 13 amino acids. Trimming removed 4 bases at V and 0 bases at J, with 6 bases between. Germline CDR1 GTSNPN, CDR2 SVGIG (reference sequence). CDR3 residues: CAWTSSNTGELFF. CDR3 bases: TGTGCCTGGACCAGTTCGAACACCGGGGAGCTGTTTTTT.

This chain uses TRBV28 with TRBJ1-1; D might be TRBD1 (6 bases). Per germline, CDR1 MDHEN and CDR2 SYDVKM. Trimming left V 3 bases short and J 6 bases short, with 14 bases between. The CDR3 is 14 residues long. Here the CDR3 DNA reads TGTGCCAGCAGTTTGGTCGAGGGGGACGCTGAAGCTTTCTTT. Protein product: CASSLVEGDAEAFF.

This rearrangement joins TRBV19 to TRBJ1-5, with 9 bases lining up with TRBD1. This CDR3 comprises 13 residues. With 3 bases clipped from V and 6 bases from J, the junction kept 0 bases outside the gene matches. Germline CDR1 and CDR2: LNHDA and SQIVND (reference sequence). CDR3 sequence: CASSMTGGQPQHF. CDR3 nucleotide sequence: TGTGCCAGTAGTATGACAGGGGGTCAGCCCCAGCATTTT.

V and J are TRBV28 and TRBJ1-5; possibly TRBD1 for D (5 bases). This CDR3 region has 13 residues. From germline, CDR1 is MDHEN and CDR2 SYDVKM. V lost 8 bases to trimming and J lost 5 bases, with 13 bases between them. The CDR3 sequence is CASDPGGHQPQHF. The CDR3 bases are TGTGCCAGCGACCCGGGGGGTCATCAGCCCCAGCATTTT.

The V gene is TRBV12-5, the J gene TRBJ1-2; 8 nucleotides match TRBD1. The CDR3 runs to 14 residues. The trim removed 6 bases at V and 5 bases at J, leaving 8 bases unmatched. Germline V CDR1 and CDR2: LGHNT, FRNRAP. CDR3 DNA sequence: TGTGCTAGTGGCCCCACCGACAGGGGATATGGCTACACCTTC. Protein sequence: CASGPTDRGYGYTF.

Comments on this clone: This may be a read error: a much more frequent sequence differs by one nucleotide. The chain joins TRBV6-5 to TRBJ1-1; perhaps TRBD1 as D (6 bases). This CDR3 has 13 amino acids. Germline values: CDR1 MNHEY, CDR2 SVGAGI. Trimming took 5 bases from V and 1 from J, leaving 8 bases between them. The CDR3 nucleotides are TGTGCCAGCAGTCCGACAGGGAACACTGAAGCTTTCTTT. Translating it yields CASSPTGNTEAFF.

The chain is built from TRBV6-4 and TRBJ2-1, with 9 bases fitting TRBD2. Germline CDR1 MRHNA, CDR2 SNTAGT. The V gene end was trimmed by 4 bases and the J gene end by 3 bases; junction bases not matched to a gene: 4. CDR3 length: 15 residues. The CDR3 loop reads CASSVSGSDYNEQFF. CDR3 nucleotides: TGTGCCAGCAGTGTTAGCGGGAGTGACTACAATGAGCAGTTCTTC.

The gene calls are TRBV10-1 and TRBJ1-4, with D tentatively TRBD1 (5 bases). CDR3 length: 14 residues. Trimming pared 8 bases from V and 4 bases from J, leaving 14 bases between. Germline V gives CDR1 WNHNN, CDR2 SYGVQD (reference sequence). CDR3 nucleotide sequence: TGCGCCAGCTCGAATGGGCAGGGTAATGAAAAACTGTTTTTT. This encodes CASSNGQGNEKLFF.

The rearrangement joins TRBV19 to TRBJ1-3; D call uncertain. This CDR3 comprises 15 residues. The ends were cut back, 4 bases at V and 2 bases at J, with 12 bases in the middle. Germline assignment: CDR1 LNHDA and CDR2 SQIVND (reference sequence). DNA for the CDR3: TGTGCCAGTAGTACCAACAGTTTCCCTGGAAACACCATATATTTT. The encoded protein is CASSTNSFPGNTIYF.

The V and J genes are TRBV28 and TRBJ1-5; D remains unclear. The V gene lost 7 bases and the J gene lost 0 bases, with 7 bases spanning the gap. The CDR3 totals 13 residues. Germline lookup yields CDR1 MDHEN and CDR2 SYDVKM. The CDR3 spells CASTLFSNQPQHF. The DNA of the CDR3 is TGTGCCAGCACCTTATTTAGCAATCAGCCCCAGCATTTT.

The chain carries TRBV6-5 and TRBJ1-3; a weak D match, TRBD1 (5 bases). Trimming took 7 bases from V and 4 from J, leaving 14 bases between them. From germline, CDR1 is MNHEY and CDR2 SVGAGI. This CDR3 comprises 14 residues. CDR3 in DNA: TGTGCCAGCACCTTGGGAGGGGCCGGAAACACCATATATTTT. It encodes CASTLGGAGNTIYF.

This clone appeared a single time. The V and J genes are TRBV4-1 and TRBJ2-1, with a tentative D call TRBD2 (6 bases). Germline values: CDR1 MGHRA, CDR2 YSYEKL. With 4 bases removed from V and 8 bases from J, the gap between germline ends came to 12 bases. This CDR3 is built from 13 residues. As DNA, the CDR3 is TGCGCCAGCAGCCTATTGACGGGGGATGAGCAGTTCTTC. Its protein product is CASSLLTGDEQFF.

The chain links TRBV29-1 to TRBJ1-2; a possible D gene is TRBD1 (5 bases). The CDR3 totals 15 residues. V lost 3 bases, J lost 4 bases, and 18 bases lay in between. Germline V gene sequence: CDR1 SQVTM, CDR2 ANQGSEA. This CDR3 is CSVDRQSWYSYGYTF. The CDR3 region has the DNA TGCAGCGTTGATCGACAGAGCTGGTACAGCTATGGCTACACCTTC.

This clone was recorded only once. CDR3 residues: CASSVAGLAGGPYNEQFF. The CDR3 DNA sequence: TGTGCCAGCAGCGTAGCCGGCTTAGCGGGAGGGCCCTACAATGAGCAGTTCTTC. The rearrangement links TRBV9 to TRBJ2-1; 11 positions match TRBD2. Germline V gene sequence: CDR1 SGDLS, CDR2 YYNGEE. The junction had 7 bases not matched to a gene; V was cut back by 0 bases and J by 2 bases. This CDR3 has 18 amino acids.

This clone has a single count. The chain has TRBV5-5 and TRBJ2-7; 9 nucleotides agree with TRBD2. The CDR3 contains 20 residues. V dropped 0 bases and J dropped 2; count of bases not matched to a gene: 18. Germline CDR1 is SGHKS and CDR2 is YYEKEE (reference sequence). CDR3 region: CASSLAQDSALAGTTYEQYF. Here the CDR3 DNA reads TGTGCCAGCAGCTTGGCCCAGGATTCCGCACTAGCGGGCACGACCTACGAGCAGTACTTC. Drawing the rest from reference TRBV5-5 and TRBJ2-7, the complete variable domain is DAGVTQSPTHLIKTRGQQVTLRCSPISGHKSVSWYQQVLGQGPQFIFQYYEKEERGRGNFPDRFSARQFPNYSSELNVNALLLGDSALYLCASSLAQDSALAGTTYEQYFGPGTRLTVT.

The chain combines TRBV2 with TRBJ2-7; 9 bases line up with TRBD1. The CDR3 is 14 residues long. CDR1 and CDR2 from the germline V gene are SNHLY and FYNNEI. V was clipped by 5 bases and J by 4 bases; unmatched bases: 6. CDR3: CASSSDRGEYEQYF. Here the CDR3 DNA reads TGTGCCAGCAGTTCGGACAGGGGTGAATACGAGCAGTACTTC.

The genes are TRBV7-9 and TRBJ2-6; D is possibly TRBD1 (5 bases). The germline V gene has CDR1 SEHNR and CDR2 FQNEAQ (reference sequence). V was cut by 5 bases and J by 2 bases, with 13 bases left in between. This CDR3 spans 16 amino acids. CDR3 region: CASSLFRVTGANVLTF. DNA of the CDR3: TGTGCCAGCAGCCTCTTCAGGGTAACTGGGGCCAACGTCCTGACTTTC.